This record looks at one T cell receptor beta chain sequence and its context. Which antigen it targets is not known. No base-level quality is on record; no much larger clone is a single base apart. This entry is derived from a study of cytomegalovirus exposure and HLA in healthy donors (dated by TCRdb to about 2017). With respect to the entire study: According to an earlier analysis of 587 of the donors, about 179 million T cells yielded some 120 million unique TCR beta sequences and 276 Gb of sequence data. An early release covering 500 to 750 HLA-typed donors comprised approximately 290 gigabases of sequencing data and 85 million or so unique TCR sequences. Among the roughly 390 genotyped donors, around 81% belonged to the genetic ancestry cluster associated with self-reported Caucasian donors. The study aimed to test whether signatures of past pathogen exposure could be identified by cataloging public T cell receptors. The study used immunosequencing to profile the T cell repertoires of about 670 subjects and linked those repertoires to cytomegalovirus serostatus. A separate validation cohort of about 110 different subjects was used in addition to the roughly 670-subject first cohort. To predict cytomegalovirus infection status, the study combined high-throughput TCR immunosequencing, statistical association of individual TCRs with disease status, and machine learning. In a later analysis, previously published TCR beta repertoires from some 640 donors were re-analyzed and high-resolution HLA genotyping was added so that TCR occurrence patterns could be studied. Rather than using new phenotypic data, the later analysis identified candidate immune exposures from TCR beta sequences and from how often those sequences occurred across donors. An earlier analysis of 587 of the donors used high-throughput TCR beta sequencing to judge whether each TCR beta V gene segment behaved as functional or pseudogenic. Donor age, sex, ethnicity and CMV serostatus were compiled alongside the repertoire data. A later genetic analysis took genome-wide SNP genotypes for about three fifths of the 666 donors and used that subset as a discovery cohort. All discovery cohort repertoires had been generated using a single sequencing platform. HLA typing covered class I and class II loci at four-digit resolution. The number of donors typed differed by locus, with roughly 629-640 for A, B, C, DRB1 and DQB1, around 500 for DQA1, 600 to 610 for DPA1, and around 450 for DPB1. Several DR-DQ haplotypes were handled as single units for association and clustering because linkage in the cohort was strong. On average, approximately 250,000 unique TCR beta nucleotide sequences were sequenced per donor among some 420 genotyped donors of the cohort, with roughly 18% of those sequences being non-productive.

Broader findings and caveats from the paper: In a later genetic analysis, a missense DCLRE1C variant was associated with V-gene and J-gene trimming of TCR beta chains, and the association was replicated in an independent cohort. A later analysis found that most CMV-associated TCR beta chains appeared HLA-restricted, with HLA associations seemingly driven largely by CMV exposure. In a later analysis, HLA-associated TCR beta chains showed more clonal expansion and lower generation probabilities than non-associated chains that were equally common. The study listed approximately 150 TCR beta chains as associated with cytomegalovirus. In vitro tests confirmed that a few of the cytomegalovirus-associated TCR beta chains recognize cytomegalovirus antigens. The classifier was reported to diagnose cytomegalovirus status with high specificity and sensitivity in both the original cohort and the validation cohort. A later analysis found that TCR association rates varied across HLA loci, with DRB1 alleles showing the most associated TCRs and HLA-C alleles the fewest. A cluster of highly shared sequence variants was judged likely to be a technical artifact of the sequencing pipeline. The cohort was sequenced for TCR beta chains only, and without alpha or paired-chain data the features that could be detected were limited. HLA typing was unavailable for some donors at each locus, so association tests used only the typed subset. Because counts were too low, roughly 16 rarely observed V segments, including chromosome 9 orphons, were left out of the earlier analysis of 587 of the donors. When HLA alleles, especially DR and DQ, strongly co-occurred, attributing TCR associations to individual alleles was difficult. Broadly in line with IMGT annotations, most TCR beta V segments showed up in productive rearrangements about 90% or about 30% of the time in an earlier analysis of 587 of the donors. Across donors, most TCR sequences were observed very rarely, whereas some public TCRs were present in many individuals. According to a later genetic analysis, donors in an Asian-associated ancestry cluster had fewer N-insertions in productive TCRs than the approximately 690-donor mean. The only immune exposure information available for the cohort was CMV serostatus. Linkage disequilibrium might explain the correlated functional status among segregating V segments, but an unknown experimental factor could not be ruled out. Specific HLA alleles were associated with roughly 16,000 TCR beta sequences at a false discovery rate of 0.05 in a later analysis. According to a later analysis, parvovirus B19, influenza, CMV and Epstein-Barr virus appeared linked to several top co-occurrence clusters. Some IMGT-functional V segments, including TRBV6-2 and TRBV6-3, could not be told apart with the 87-base-pair reads, so those segments were excluded. A further reported finding was that TCR beta sequences accurately predicted the HLA-A and HLA-B alleles for most subjects in the first cohort. Presence/absence analyses assumed roughly uniform sequencing depth across donors, an assumption that may not hold. The authors suggested that the approach could potentially be generalized to other disease states and immunological phenotypes.

Libraries were constructed by the immunoSEQ multiplex PCR assay. For the multiplex PCR, a mixture combining 60 forward primers for TCR Vbeta segments and 13 reverse primers for TCR Jbeta segments was used. A multiplex PCR assay on genomic DNA amplified the CDR3 region of rearranged TCR beta genes. On the Illumina HiSeq System, the amplified TCR beta libraries were sequenced as 87-base-pair reads. The study's own analysis went as follows. Across the roughly 640 repertoires, a later analysis counted tens of millions of unique TCR beta chains, roughly 11 million of which were shared by at least two donors. To remove PCR and sequencing errors, raw reads were error-corrected and collapsed into unique sequences using a nearest-neighbor algorithm that merged closely related sequences. Alignment of CDR3 sequences to IMGT reference sequences was used to assign V, D and J gene segments. Each retained sequence needed at least a six-nucleotide match to both a V gene segment and a J gene segment. Rearrangements were classified as productive when the CDR3 lacked stop codons and remained in frame with V and J, and all other rearrangements were classified as non-productive. CDR3 was defined according to IMGT convention as the region running from the second conserved V-encoded cysteine to the conserved J-encoded phenylalanine. In an earlier analysis of approximately 500 of the donors, sequences lacking an unambiguous match to a single V gene segment were excluded. An earlier analysis of a few hundred of the donors called V segments functional above 56.7% productive rearrangements and segregating when the between-donor standard deviation exceeded 5%. A statistical classification framework was built to diagnose cytomegalovirus status from the catalog of TCR beta chain sequences. In a later analysis, TCR nucleotide sequences were compared against IMGT/GENE-DB human TR gene sequences so that V and J genes could be assigned. In a later analysis, CDR3 sequences and most-parsimonious VDJ recombination scenarios were assigned using the TCRdist pipeline. In a later analysis, each TCR beta chain was defined by its CDR3 amino acid sequence together with its V-gene family, and reads without a unique V-gene family were excluded. In a later analysis, fewer than 650 highly shared, low-generation-probability nucleotide sequences were removed to address suspected cross-contamination and a sequencing artifact. In a later analysis, a clonal expansion index was calculated for each public chain from normalized within-repertoire ranks of inferred template counts. In a later analysis, generation probabilities were computed with a VDJ recombination model fitted to out-of-frame rearrangements, and the resulting probabilities were checked against IGoR. A later analysis scored TCR-TCR, TCR-HLA and TCR-CMV co-occurrence with hypergeometric tests, applying a repertoire-size bias correction to TCR pairs. False discovery rates were estimated in a later analysis by permuting HLA or CMV assignments 20 times. In a later analysis, co-occurring TCRs were grouped using DBSCAN, and TCRdist sequence similarity was added for clustering within HLA-allele-positive subsets. For co-occurrence clustering, repertoires with fewer than 30,000 or more than 120,000 public chains were excluded, along with four or five repertoires with anomalous nucleotide sharing. TCRdb re-hosts the immuneACCESS table, in-frame sequences only. Its copies lack some clones; in the studies checked, an unresolved V gene accounts for under half of them, and the cause for the rest is not known. V and J calls and clone size are copied from that table; D and trimming were computed from the DNA. In all, the sample holds under 200,000 clones, and more than 70% of those were seen once. The ten most abundant clones make up around 6.5% of the sample.

In total, roughly 670 healthy bone marrow donors made up the cohort. Cohort members were all nominally healthy when sampled, although unrecorded immune exposures were likely present. The donor tested CMV seropositive and was one of the 289 seropositive cohort members. Every donor gave a peripheral blood sample, and the peripheral blood mononuclear cells from that sample were used for TCR beta sequencing. The Qiagen DNeasy Blood Extraction Kit was used to extract genomic DNA from the blood cell samples. V is shortened by 5 bases, J by 4 bases, and the region joining them spans 11 bases. CDR1 and CDR2 were assigned from the germline V gene as SGHVS and FNYEAQ. From cysteine to phenylalanine, the CDR3 is 13 amino acids long. Just CDR3 DNA is preserved here, 39 bases in frame from base 1.

The sequence was collected from a male donor in good health and CMV-seropositive. The V and J segments used are TRBV7-6 and TRBJ1-2, with TRBD1 tentatively as D gene (6 bases match). Sequencing used PBMCs. The CDR3 corresponds to CASSHETGYGYTF. The DNA sequence is as follows: TGTGCCAGCAGCCACGAGACAGGCTATGGCTACACCTTC.